Below are 28 T cell receptor beta chains sequenced from a single sample in a study of Ad26.COV2.S vaccination and SARS-CoV-2 variants. This table comes from immunoSEQ multiplex PCR, and its TCRdb copy is limited to in-frame clones, with some not included. The data hold around 270,000 clones, with around 90% observed a single time. The treatment: about 20 received Ad26.COV2.S at low or high dose, single or two shots; 5 received placebo; per-sample allocation not given. It was on day 63 after the first vaccine or placebo injection that samples were taken. Sequenced material: peripheral blood, taken in a trial of Ad26.COV2.S vaccine versus placebo. Receptor source: a person aged 18 to 59 who received the Ad26.COV2.S COVID-19 vaccine or a placebo.

The chain joins TRBV6-5 to TRBJ2-3; 9 bases align to TRBD2. The J segment lost 3 bases and the V segment lost 5 bases, leaving 6 bases of the junction unmatched. Germline V gene lookup returns CDR1 MNHEY and CDR2 SVGAGI. The CDR3 sequence is 15 residues long. The CDR3 region has the DNA TGTGCCAGCAGTAACGGGGGACTAGCAACAGATACGCAGTATTTT. It codes for CASSNGGLATDTQYF.

This clone was seen once. This rearrangement joins TRBV30 to TRBJ1-4; no reliable D call. The CDR3 runs to 11 residues. CDR1 and CDR2 (germline): GTSNPN, SVGIG (reference sequence). Trimming shortened V by 4 bases and J by 5 bases, and 5 bases separated the two germline ends. The CDR3 DNA sequence: TGTGCCTGGAAAGGGAATGAAAAACTGTTTTTT. This codes for CAWKGNEKLFF.

The gene calls are TRBV12-5 and TRBJ1-2; maybe TRBD1 (6 bases). V was shortened by 4 bases and J by 0 bases, with 24 bases between the two germline ends. From germline, CDR1 is LGHNT and CDR2 FRNRAP. CDR3 length equals 19 residues. The CDR3 DNA is TGTGCTAGTGGTTCGAACAGGGCAGGTTTTACGGTGGCTAACTATGGCTACACCTTC. It is translated as CASGSNRAGFTVANYGYTF.

This clone is a singleton in its sample. The V call is TRBV5-1, the J call TRBJ2-1, with 9 bases that match TRBD1. The CDR3 has 14 residues. Germline V lookup: CDR1 SGHRS, CDR2 YFSETQ. V was pared by 4 bases and J by 9 bases, with 8 bases of the junction left unmatched. CDR3 coding DNA: TGCGCCAGCAGCGCCGGACAGGGGAAGGGTGAGCAGTTCTTC. This encodes CASSAGQGKGEQFF.

This chain joins TRBV7-9 and TRBJ2-2; 9 bases fit TRBD1. J was trimmed by 2 bases and V by 10 bases; bases with no gene match: 5. Germline loops: CDR1 SEHNR, CDR2 FQNEAQ (reference sequence). The CDR3 covers 14 residues. CDR3 amino acids: CATRDRENTGELFF. CDR3 bases: TGTGCCACCAGGGACAGGGAAAACACCGGGGAGCTGTTTTTT.

The J gene is TRBJ2-7, the V gene TRBV21-1; TRBD1, as called in the table, went unchecked against the DNA. TRBV21-1 is marked as a pseudogene. The CDR3 runs to 16 residues. CDR3: CASRNSQAESSYEQYV. The CDR3 coding sequence is TGTGCCAGCCGGAACAGTCAGGCAGAGAGCTCCTACGAGCAGTACGTC.

V gene TRBV9 combines with J gene TRBJ1-2, with no clear D. V was shortened by 3 bases and J by 8 bases, with 17 bases between the two germline ends. Germline-derived CDR1 and CDR2 are SGDLS and YYNGEE. The CDR3 is made up of 14 amino acids. The DNA of the CDR3 is TGTGCCAGCAGCGGATTTACAGCAACTCGAGGCTACACCTTC. Its translation is CASSGFTATRGYTF.

Here the CDR3 DNA reads TGTGCCAGCAGCGTAGGAAGGGGTGCAGATACGCAGTATTTT. This translates into CASSVGRGADTQYF. The chain is built from TRBV9 and TRBJ2-3; the D gene is possibly TRBD1 (5 bases). V was shortened by 0 bases and J by 4 bases, with 9 bases between the two germline ends. CDR3 size: 14 residues. Germline V lookup: CDR1 SGDLS, CDR2 YYNGEE.

CDR3 in amino acids: CASSLEGGGAVAKNIQYF. Written as DNA, the CDR3 is TGTGCCAGCAGCTTGGAGGGAGGCGGGGCGGTAGCCAAAAACATTCAGTACTTC. This rearrangement joins TRBV5-5 to TRBJ2-4, with D maybe TRBD2 (6 bases). Germline lookup yields CDR1 SGHKS and CDR2 YYEKEE (reference sequence). Trimming left V 0 bases short and J 0 bases short, with 16 bases between. The CDR3 contains 18 residues.

The rearrangement uses TRBV7-9 and TRBJ2-2; no clear D. Trimming took off 4 bases at V and 6 bases at J, with 12 bases between the two ends. Germline loops: CDR1 SEHNR, CDR2 FQNEAQ (reference sequence). The CDR3 is 14 amino acids. CDR3 sequence: CASSSGFVAGELFF. The CDR3 DNA reads TGTGCCAGCAGCTCGGGTTTCGTGGCCGGGGAGCTGTTTTTT.

The rearrangement links TRBV4-2 to TRBJ2-5, with 7 bases aligning to TRBD1. Germline assignment: CDR1 LGHNA and CDR2 YNFKEQ. The V and J ends lost 0 bases and 7 bases, in that order; junction bases with no gene match: 8. The CDR3 length is 15 residues. CDR3 sequence reads: CASSQDRQGLATQYF. CDR3 DNA sequence: TGTGCCAGCAGCCAAGATAGACAGGGCCTGGCGACCCAGTACTTC.

The chain uses TRBV7-9 and TRBJ2-5; possibly TRBD2 for D (6 bases). This CDR3 is built from 15 residues. V was trimmed by 0 bases and J by 0 bases, leaving 8 bases between them. Germline V gene lookup returns CDR1 SEHNR and CDR2 FQNEAQ (reference sequence). CDR3: CASSLAGGDQETQYF. CDR3 nucleotides: TGTGCCAGCAGCTTAGCGGGGGGAGACCAAGAGACCCAGTACTTC.

The chain is built from TRBV5-1 and TRBJ2-3, with a weak D call TRBD2 (5 bases). There are 17 residues in the CDR3. Germline V lookup: CDR1 SGHRS, CDR2 YFSETQ. V was cut by 0 bases and J by 4 bases, with 18 bases left in between. CDR3 in amino acids: CASSLGRWEKAPDTQYF. Here the CDR3 DNA reads TGCGCCAGCAGCTTGGGCCGTTGGGAGAAGGCACCAGATACGCAGTATTTT.

The rearrangement joins TRBV9 to TRBJ1-1; weak D call: TRBD1 (6 bases). The germline V gene encodes CDR1 SGDLS and CDR2 YYNGEE. The CDR3 sequence is 13 residues long. The ends were cut back, 5 bases at V and 4 bases at J, with 12 bases in the middle. The CDR3 DNA reads as TGTGCCAGCAGTACAGGGTTTAGCACTGAAGCTTTCTTT. Encoded protein: CASSTGFSTEAFF.

The rearrangement joins TRBV19 to TRBJ1-1; tentative D call: TRBD1 (6 bases). Germline V CDR1 and CDR2: LNHDA, SQIVND (reference sequence). This CDR3 has 14 residues. The ends were cut back, 7 bases at V and 1 base at J, with 13 bases in the middle. The CDR3 DNA is TGTGCCAGTAAAGGGGGTGTGGGGAACACTGAAGCTTTCTTT. This translates into CASKGGVGNTEAFF.

Concerning this clone itself: At the DNA level, this CDR3 is encoded by other sequences in the same sample as well. This chain uses TRBV7-2 with TRBJ1-1; the match to TRBD1 covers 7 bases. V lost 4 bases and J lost 1; bases outside the gene matches: 3. The CDR3 is 14 amino acids. The germline V gene encodes CDR1 SGHTA and CDR2 FQGNSA. The CDR3 DNA sequence: TGTGCCAGCAGCTCCAGGGGGGGGAACACTGAAGCTTTCTTT. Amino acid sequence: CASSSRGGNTEAFF. The entire variable domain, with the rest obtained from reference TRBV7-2 and TRBJ1-1, is as follows: GAGVSQSPSNKVTEKGKDVELRCDPISGHTALYWYRQSLGQGLEFLIYFQGNSAPDKSGLPSDRFSAERTGGSVSTLTIQRTQQEDSAVYLCASSSRGGNTEAFFGQGTRLTVV.

The chain couples TRBV3-1 (or the pseudogene TRBV3-2) to TRBJ1-2; TRBD1 might be the D (6 bases). In germline, CDR1 is LGHDT, CDR2 YNNKEL (reference sequence). V was trimmed by 0 bases and J by 13 bases, leaving 24 bases between them. There are 16 residues in the CDR3. The CDR3 DNA reads TGTGCCAGCAGCCAAGAGGAGGGGGGACCCCCTCCTACAGTCACCTTC. This sequence encodes CASSQEEGGPPPTVTF.

The V gene is TRBV11-2, the J gene TRBJ2-5; perhaps TRBD1 as D (6 bases). The germline V and J ends were trimmed by 5 bases and 5 bases, with 21 bases remaining between them. Germline V lookup: CDR1 SGHAT, CDR2 FQNNGV. The CDR3 is made up of 16 amino acids. The CDR3 DNA follows: TGTGCCAGCAGCGCCGTACAGGGCCTGACGAGGGAGACCCAGTACTTC. Protein product: CASSAVQGLTRETQYF.

This chain uses TRBV29-1 with TRBJ2-7, with D perhaps given as TRBD1 or TRBD2 (6 bases each). Trimming stripped 7 bases from V and 6 bases from J, with 19 bases between. Germline V gives CDR1 SQVTM, CDR2 ANQGSEA. This CDR3 is 13 amino acids long. The CDR3: CSATAGRGGEQYV. The CDR3 DNA reads as TGCAGCGCTACGGCGGGCAGGGGAGGCGAGCAGTACGTC.

This clone was counted between two and nine times. J is TRBJ1-4 and V is TRBV14; 9 bases agree with TRBD1. CDR3 length equals 14 residues. V lost 4 bases to trimming and J lost 8 bases; unmatched junction nucleotides: 5. Germline CDR1 reads SGHDN; CDR2 reads FVKESK. This chain's CDR3 is CASSPRTGVEKLFF. CDR3 bases: TGTGCCAGCAGCCCCAGGACAGGGGTGGAAAAACTGTTTTTT. The full variable domain, with the rest looked up from reference TRBV14 and TRBJ1-4, is EAGVTQFPSHSVIEKGQTVTLRCDPISGHDNLYWYRRVMGKEIKFLLHFVKESKQDESGMPNNRFLAERTGGTYSTLKVQPAELEDSGVYFCASSPRTGVEKLFFGSGTQLSVL.

V and J are TRBV18 and TRBJ1-5; D might be TRBD1 (5 bases). This CDR3 region has 13 residues. V lost 6 bases, J lost 3 bases, and 9 bases lay in between. Germline V CDR1 and CDR2: KGHSH, LQKENI. The CDR3 DNA follows: TGTGCCAGCTCTCTTGGGACCAATCAGCCCCAGCATTTT. It codes for CASSLGTNQPQHF.

The rearrangement uses TRBV11-3 and TRBJ2-2, with 7 positions matching TRBD2. Trimming removed 2 bases from V and 5 bases from J; junction bases left unmatched: 8. This CDR3 region has 16 residues. Germline V lookup: CDR1 SGHNT, CDR2 YENEEA. The CDR3 sequence is CASSLRASGITGELFF. The CDR3 DNA is TGTGCCAGCAGCTTAAGGGCTAGCGGAATTACCGGGGAGCTGTTTTTT.

This clone was seen a single time. V is TRBV7-9 and J is TRBJ2-3; 10 bases fit TRBD2. The CDR3 covers 17 residues. CDR1 SEHNR and CDR2 FQNEAQ come from the germline V gene (reference sequence). Trimming cost V 2 bases and J 5 bases; bases outside gene matches: 10. CDR3 sequence reads: CASSLSPSGGAGDTQYF. The CDR3 bases are TGTGCCAGCAGCTTATCACCCAGCGGGGGGGCTGGAGATACGCAGTATTTT.

This clone was detected ten times or more. The CDR3 nucleotides read TGTGCCAGTGCGCAGAGCTCCTATAATTCACCCCTCCACTTT. Residues: CASAQSSYNSPLHF. This chain connects TRBV19 to TRBJ1-6; D gene uncertain. Germline assignment: CDR1 LNHDA and CDR2 SQIVND (reference sequence). The CDR3 loop spans 14 amino acids. V was trimmed by 8 bases and J by 0 bases, leaving 8 bases between them.

The rearrangement uses TRBV5-5 and TRBJ1-4; D gene ambiguous. The CDR3 loop spans 17 amino acids. The germline gives CDR1 SGHKS, CDR2 YYEKEE (reference sequence). Between the trimmed V and J ends, which lost 0 bases and 0 bases, there was a span of 12 bases. Here the CDR3 reads CASSLGRFYATNEKLFF. In nucleotides, the CDR3 is TGTGCCAGCAGCTTGGGCAGGTTCTATGCAACTAATGAAAAACTGTTTTTT.

V usage is TRBV7-2 and J usage is TRBJ1-2; D is unclear. The V end was cut by 1 base, the J end by 4 bases, with 7 bases between. Looked up from germline, CDR1 is SGHTA and CDR2 is FQGNSA. The CDR3 totals 13 residues. Here the CDR3 DNA reads TGTGCCAGCAGCTTAGAAGGTACCTATGGCTACACCTTC. Amino acid sequence: CASSLEGTYGYTF.

The chain carries TRBV12-1 and TRBJ1-2; TRBD1 was called by the table and not checked on the DNA. TRBV12-1 is assigned pseudogene status. The CDR3 sequence is 17 residues long. CDR3 DNA: TGTGCCAGCAGCTTTCCGGGACAGGGTATCATTTGGTATGGCTACACCTTC. Its protein is CASSFPGQGIIWYGYTF.

The V gene is TRBV25-1, the J gene TRBJ1-4; D not resolved. This CDR3 spans 14 amino acids. V was trimmed by 2 bases and J by 8 bases, leaving 12 bases between them. Germline V CDR1 and CDR2: MGHDK, SYGVNS. The CDR3 DNA sequence: TGTGCCAGCAGTGAAAGTGAGCTCCCCGAAAAACTGTTTTTT. Translating it yields CASSESELPEKLFF.